One sample yielded the 25 T cell receptor beta chains listed below, sequenced in a study of blood T cell repertoires in COVID-19. Profiling relied on immunoSEQ multiplex PCR, and the TCRdb table lists in-frame clones only, not all of them. The sample lists about 81,000 clones; about four fifths were seen once. What was sequenced was peripheral blood. The receptors were gathered from a human donor in a cohort sampled during active COVID-19.

The chain couples TRBV28 to TRBJ2-5; 10 nucleotides line up with TRBD2. V was clipped by 3 bases and J by 11 bases; unmatched bases: 9. CDR3 size: 14 residues. Germline values: CDR1 MDHEN, CDR2 SYDVKM. In DNA form, the CDR3 reads TGTGCCAGCAGTTTGGCTAGCGGGGGTGGGCATCAGTACTTC. This gives the protein CASSLASGGGHQYF.

This chain links TRBV2 with TRBJ2-3, with TRBD1 identical over 12 bases. Trimming removed 7 bases from V and 6 bases from J; junction bases left unmatched: 8. Germline CDR1 is SNHLY and CDR2 is FYNNEI. The CDR3 is made up of 15 amino acids. The CDR3 sequence is CASTSGTGGADTQYF. As DNA, the CDR3 is TGTGCCAGCACCTCGGGGACAGGGGGCGCGGATACGCAGTATTTT. The whole variable domain, filled in from reference TRBV2 and TRBJ2-3, reads EPEVTQTPSHQVTQMGQEVILRCVPISNHLYFYWYRQILGQKVEFLVSFYNNEISEKSEIFDDQFSVERPDGSNFTLKIRSTKLEDSAMYFCASTSGTGGADTQYFGPGTRLTVL.

This clone turned up a few times. The chain combines TRBV5-6 with TRBJ1-2; D is ambiguous. Germline V gene sequence: CDR1 SGHDT, CDR2 YYEEEE. Trimming took off 4 bases at V and 8 bases at J, with 9 bases between the two ends. This CDR3 comprises 11 residues. The CDR3: CASSASRGYTF. The CDR3 DNA sequence: TGTGCCAGCAGCGCCTCCCGGGGCTACACCTTC.

This chain uses TRBV5-1 with TRBJ1-2, with D possibly being TRBD1 (6 bases). Germline V gives CDR1 SGHRS, CDR2 YFSETQ. The CDR3 is 14 amino acids. The V and J ends lost 4 bases and 8 bases respectively, with 18 bases between them. CDR3 in amino acids: CASSRGGERQGYTF. The CDR3 DNA follows: TGCGCCAGCAGCCGCGGGGGCGAACGACAGGGCTACACCTTC. The variable domain in full, completed from reference TRBV5-1 and TRBJ1-2, reads KAGVTQTPRYLIKTRGQQVTLSCSPISGHRSVSWYQQTPGQGLQFLFEYFSETQRNKGNFPGRFSGRQFSNSRSEMNVSTLELGDSALYLCASSRGGERQGYTFGSGTRLTVV.

V and J are TRBV19 and TRBJ2-7; tentative D call: TRBD2 (5 bases). Trimming left V 2 bases short and J 3 bases short, with 8 bases between. Germline CDR1 and CDR2: LNHDA and SQIVND (reference sequence). This CDR3 is built from 13 residues. Here the CDR3 DNA reads TGTGCCAGTAGTATACGTCGGGGCTACGAGCAGTACTTC. It yields the protein CASSIRRGYEQYF. Full variable domain (missing parts from reference TRBV19 and TRBJ2-7): DGGITQSPKYLFRKEGQNVTLSCEQNLNHDAMYWYRQDPGQGLRLIYYSQIVNDFQKGDIAEGYSVSREKKESFPLTVTSAQKNPTAFYLCASSIRRGYEQYFGPGTRLTVT.

The genes are TRBV6-6 and TRBJ1-2; tentative D call: TRBD1 (5 bases). Looked up from germline, CDR1 is MNHNY and CDR2 is SVGAGI (reference sequence). The CDR3 runs 15 residues. Trimming left V 7 bases short and J 1 base short, with 16 bases between. CDR3 bases: TGTGCCAGCAACCCCGGCACAGGTAATAACTATGGCTACACCTTC. It specifies CASNPGTGNNYGYTF.

The rearrangement joins TRBV9 to TRBJ2-3; 9 bases fit TRBD2. The CDR3 extends over 14 amino acids. After removal of 5 bases from V and 3 bases from J, the junction contained 4 bases not matched to a gene. Germline loops: CDR1 SGDLS, CDR2 YYNGEE. The CDR3, as DNA: TGTGCCAGCAGTCGCAGCGGGGGGACAGATACGCAGTATTTT. Amino acids: CASSRSGGTDTQYF.

This sequence joins TRBV4-1 and TRBJ2-3; tentative D call: TRBD1 (6 bases). This CDR3 is 13 amino acids long. Trimming took off 4 bases at V and 13 bases at J, with 18 bases between the two ends. The germline gives CDR1 MGHRA, CDR2 YSYEKL. In DNA form, the CDR3 reads TGCGCCAGCAGCCTAGTGTGGACAGCGACGAAGTATTTT. Its protein product is CASSLVWTATKYF.

In regard to this clone: The sample holds other DNA sequences that translate to the same CDR3. The chain employs TRBV9 and TRBJ2-1; D might be TRBD1 (6 bases). Trimming left V 0 bases short and J 0 bases short, with 10 bases between. The V gene's germline CDR1 is SGDLS and CDR2 YYNGEE. The CDR3 length is 16 residues. CDR3 in amino acids: CASSVAGRGSYNEQFF. The CDR3 DNA reads TGTGCCAGCAGCGTAGCAGGCAGGGGCTCCTACAATGAGCAGTTCTTC.

V gene TRBV5-1 combines with J gene TRBJ2-2; possibly TRBD1 for D (6 bases). The ends were cut back, 0 bases at V and 5 bases at J, with 11 bases in the middle. The CDR3 runs to 15 residues. Germline CDR1 is SGHRS and CDR2 is YFSETQ. CDR3: CASSLESRGTGELFF. The CDR3 DNA sequence: TGCGCCAGCAGCTTGGAGTCCAGGGGAACCGGGGAGCTGTTTTTT.

The V and J genes are TRBV2 and TRBJ2-1, with 9 bases identical to TRBD1. The germline V gene has CDR1 SNHLY and CDR2 FYNNEI. This CDR3 spans 16 amino acids. Trimming took 2 bases from V and 5 from J; bases not matched to a gene: 7. CDR3 DNA sequence: TGTGCCAGCAGTGAACCGGGACAGGGAGGGGACAATGAGCAGTTCTTC. It is translated as CASSEPGQGGDNEQFF.

The CDR3 here is CASSWGLALTDTQYF. CDR3 coding DNA: TGTGCCAGCAGCTGGGGACTAGCGCTTACAGATACGCAGTATTTT. The chain has TRBV5-4 and TRBJ2-3; TRBD2 matches at 10 bases. J lost 3 bases, V lost 3 bases, and 4 bases had no gene match. Germline V gives CDR1 SGHNT, CDR2 YYREEE (reference sequence). The CDR3 is 15 amino acids.

This chain connects TRBV9 to TRBJ2-3, with TRBD2 matching over 7 bases. This CDR3 region has 16 residues. The V and J ends lost 3 bases and 2 bases, in that order; junction bases with no gene match: 9. Germline-derived CDR1 and CDR2 are SGDLS and YYNGEE. This chain's CDR3 is CASSAAGTTLTDTQYF. CDR3 coding DNA: TGTGCCAGCAGCGCAGCCGGGACTACTCTCACAGATACGCAGTATTTT.

This chain uses TRBV6-5 with TRBJ1-2, with D perhaps TRBD1 (6 bases). CDR1 and CDR2 from the germline V gene are MNHEY and SVGAGI. The CDR3 length is 14 residues. Trimming pared 2 bases from V and 4 bases from J, leaving 11 bases between. The CDR3 DNA reads TGTGCCAGCAGTTACAGGGAGGGGGTCTATGGCTACACCTTC. Translation: CASSYREGVYGYTF.

V and J are TRBV2 and TRBJ1-1; D may be TRBD1 (6 bases). The CDR3 sequence is 14 residues long. Per the germline V gene, CDR1 is SNHLY and CDR2 is FYNNEI. V was pared by 4 bases and J by 4 bases, with 13 bases between. In nucleotides, the CDR3 is TGTGCCAGCAGTGTGGGGGGAGGGGGCACTGAAGCTTTCTTT. It translates to CASSVGGGGTEAFF.

A few counts support this clone. The chain carries TRBV7-2 and TRBJ2-2; D is uncertain. Germline CDR1 is SGHTA and CDR2 is FQGNSA. V was cut by 1 base and J by 6 bases, with 6 bases left in between. The CDR3 loop spans 13 amino acids. CDR3 in DNA: TGTGCCAGCAGCTTAGAGGCGGCCGGGGAGCTGTTTTTT. Protein: CASSLEAAGELFF. The whole variable domain, remainder taken from reference TRBV7-2 and TRBJ2-2, is GAGVSQSPSNKVTEKGKDVELRCDPISGHTALYWYRQSLGQGLEFLIYFQGNSAPDKSGLPSDRFSAERTGGSVSTLTIQRTQQEDSAVYLCASSLEAAGELFFGEGSRLTVL.

The V and J genes are TRBV27 and TRBJ1-6; D not certain. CDR1 is MNHEY, CDR2 SMNVEV, per germline (reference sequence). The CDR3 spans 15 residues. Trimming cost V 3 bases and J 0 bases, with 6 bases left between them. CDR3 in DNA: TGTGCCAGCAGTTTTGTGAGCTCCTATAATTCACCCCTCCACTTT. Its translation: CASSFVSSYNSPLHF.

V gene TRBV6-6 combines with J gene TRBJ1-2; 8 positions agree with TRBD1. Germline lookup yields CDR1 MNHNY and CDR2 SVGAGI (reference sequence). This CDR3 contains 14 residues. Losses at the gene ends were 5 bases for V and 5 bases for J; bases not matched to a gene: 7. The DNA for the CDR3 is TGTGCCAGCAGTCCCGGACAGGGAGGGTATGGCTACACCTTC. Translated, it gives CASSPGQGGYGYTF.

The V gene is TRBV11-2, the J gene TRBJ1-5, with D perhaps matching TRBD1 (6 bases). Germline CDR1 SGHAT, CDR2 FQNNGV. V was cut by 0 bases and J by 0 bases, with 9 bases left in between. The CDR3 is made up of 16 amino acids. DNA for the CDR3: TGTGCCAGCAGCTTAGACACAGGGAATAGCAATCAGCCCCAGCATTTT. This encodes CASSLDTGNSNQPQHF.

The chain employs TRBV4-1 and TRBJ2-7; possibly TRBD1 for D (6 bases). The germline V gene encodes CDR1 MGHRA and CDR2 YSYEKL. The CDR3 has 15 amino acids. Trimming pared 1 base from V and 2 bases from J, leaving 12 bases between. In DNA, the CDR3 is TGCGCCAGCAGCCAAGGCCTACAGGGCACCTACGAGCAGTACTTC. This codes for CASSQGLQGTYEQYF.

This clone has a single count. V is TRBV5-4 and J is TRBJ2-7; maybe TRBD2 (7 bases). Trimming cost V 0 bases and J 1 base, with 11 bases left between them. This CDR3 spans 15 amino acids. CDR1 is SGHNT and CDR2 is YYREEE in the germline V gene (reference sequence). CDR3 sequence: CASSLGRGRSYEQYF. The CDR3 nucleotides read TGTGCCAGCAGCTTGGGGCGGGGGCGTTCCTACGAGCAGTACTTC.

The chain uses TRBV10-3 and TRBJ1-2; 7 bases map to TRBD1. This CDR3 has 14 amino acids. Germline trimming cut 6 bases from V and 0 bases from J; bases unmatched to any gene: 4. The germline CDR1 and CDR2 sequences are ENHRY and SYGVKD. In nucleotides, the CDR3 is TGTGCCATCAGGGGGACAGAGACTAACTATGGCTACACCTTC. Protein sequence: CAIRGTETNYGYTF.

This clone was recorded only once. V gene TRBV7-9 combines with J gene TRBJ2-3, with D possibly being TRBD2 (6 bases). V lost 1 base to trimming and J lost 3 bases, with 14 bases between them. This CDR3 is 16 amino acids long. In germline, CDR1 is SEHNR, CDR2 FQNEAQ (reference sequence). CDR3 in DNA: TGTGCCAGCAGCTTAGGCCGAGGAGGGCTTACAGATACGCAGTATTTT. It encodes CASSLGRGGLTDTQYF.

J is TRBJ2-3 and V is TRBV15; a weak D match, TRBD1 (6 bases). Trimming pared 0 bases from V and 3 bases from J, leaving 16 bases between. This CDR3 region has 17 residues. Germline V CDR1 and CDR2: LNHNV, YYDKDF (reference sequence). CDR3 DNA: TGTGCCACCAGCAGAGAGGGGGTTCTGGGGGCAACAGATACGCAGTATTTT. Protein product: CATSREGVLGATDTQYF.

This clone was observed once. The genes are TRBV28 and TRBJ2-1; 14 bases map to TRBD2. The J segment lost 8 bases and the V segment lost 5 bases, leaving 5 bases of the junction unmatched. Germline V gene lookup returns CDR1 MDHEN and CDR2 SYDVKM. CDR3 size: 15 residues. CDR3 nucleotides: TGTGCCAGCAGTGTGGGACTAGCGGGGGTCTATGAGCAGTTCTTC. It translates to CASSVGLAGVYEQFF.